The clone carrying this T cell receptor beta chain has just a few counts. This specimen belongs to a study of early T cells in non-severe SARS-CoV-2 infection. On the study more broadly: The input, bulk RNA from unsorted whole blood, was sequenced, and chains were unpaired.

V gave up 1 base and J gave up 2 bases; unmatched junction bases: 1. This CDR3 region has 16 residues. Germline V CDR1 and CDR2: LGHNA, YSLEER. In the library, individual cDNA molecules carried attached unique molecular identifiers. TCRdb called the 5' RACE reads again in MiXCR, with one record for every CDR3 protein. The sample has 50,000 to 60,000 distinct CDR3 sequences; around 6.6% are singletons. The sample in question was whole blood, obtained at baseline. This sequence joins TRBV4-3 and TRBJ2-2; 10 bases are shared with TRBD1. The sequence was collected from an adult who was a healthcare worker with PCR-confirmed SARS-CoV-2 infection or an uninfected control (not recorded which). CDR3 protein: CASSQGDRGNTGELFF. The CDR3 DNA follows: TGCGCCAGCAGCCAAGGGGACAGGGGAAACACCGGGGAGCTGTTTTTT.